Listed here are 29 T cell receptor beta chains from one sample, sequenced in a study of regulatory T cells in long-lasting Graves disease (dated by TCRdb to the early 2020s). Libraries were built with multiplex PCR. The listed sequencing device is Illumina HiSeq 4000. TCR beta libraries were built with iRepertoire HTBI primers and Arm-PCR amplification of CDR3 regions. TCRdb's own reprocessing of the public reads used fastp at Q25 and MiXCR and kept productive beta chains. Rows with a matching CDR3 protein are joined into one entry that keeps the most common DNA and genes. This sample comprises about 440,000 distinct CDR3 sequences, 15% to 20% of them detected only once. Clones ranked in the top ten supply about 10% of the sample. The time point label, read with the paper, signifies: newly diagnosed GD, antithyroid drugs for less than 3 months. For both TCR sequencing and RNA sequencing, RNA was extracted from PBMCs using TRIzol.

The sample was also linked to a second study, of T cells in Graves' hyperthyroidism and ophthalmopathy.

Sequencing was performed on peripheral blood mononuclear cells (PBMCs), taken at new diagnosis, from a patient treated with antithyroid drugs. These TCRs come from a woman aged 25 to 45 with Graves disease. Donor details come from another sample of the same person, matched by shared clones.

This clonotype has at least ten counts. The V call is TRBV6-5, the J call TRBJ1-5; D might be TRBD1 (5 bases). The V end was cut by 2 bases, the J end by 5 bases, with 13 bases between. This CDR3 has 15 residues. Germline V gives CDR1 MNHEY, CDR2 SVGAGI. The CDR3 here is CASSYGHLGDQPQHF. In DNA form, the CDR3 reads TGTGCCAGCAGTTACGGACACCTAGGCGATCAGCCCCAGCATTTT.

This clonotype showed up many times. The chain uses TRBV28 and TRBJ2-5; D may be TRBD1 or TRBD2 (5 bases each). Trimming removed 3 bases at V and 4 bases at J, with 12 bases between. The CDR3 runs 14 residues. CDR1 is MDHEN and CDR2 is SYDVKM in the germline V gene. DNA of the CDR3: TGTGCCAGCAGTTTCCCTTCTGGGGGAGAGACCCAGTACTTC. This sequence encodes CASSFPSGGETQYF.

This clonotype was detected ten times or more. The chain links TRBV5-1 to TRBJ2-3; 9 nucleotides line up with TRBD2. Germline-derived CDR1 and CDR2 are SGHRS and YFSETQ. The CDR3 sequence is 18 residues long. V shed 0 bases and J 0 bases; nucleotides not matched to a gene: 8. The CDR3 spells CASSLGSSGKQSTDTQYF. The CDR3 DNA reads as TGCGCCAGCAGCTTGGGGTCTAGCGGGAAGCAGAGCACAGATACGCAGTATTTT.

The table lists this clonotype with many counts. This rearrangement joins TRBV20-1 to TRBJ2-2; D unresolved. The CDR3 length is 15 residues. V was clipped by 0 bases and J by 0 bases, with 8 bases between them. The germline gives CDR1 DFQATT, CDR2 SNEGSKA (reference sequence). This chain's CDR3 is CSAREVRSNTGELFF. CDR3 sequence (DNA): TGCAGTGCTAGAGAGGTCAGATCGAACACCGGGGAGCTGTTTTTT.

This clonotype was seen at least ten times. The chain is built from TRBV14 and TRBJ1-1; possibly TRBD1 for D (6 bases). The ends were cut back, 1 base at V and 7 bases at J, with 19 bases in the middle. From germline, CDR1 is SGHDN and CDR2 FVKESK. There are 16 residues in the CDR3. The CDR3 loop is CASSQVGGRGKGEAFF. In DNA form, the CDR3 reads TGTGCCAGCAGCCAAGTGGGGGGCCGGGGGAAGGGTGAAGCTTTCTTT.

The V and J genes are TRBV5-1 and TRBJ2-5; TRBD2 matches 8 bases. Per the germline V gene, CDR1 is SGHRS and CDR2 is YFSETQ. The CDR3 runs to 15 residues. J gave up 5 bases and V 0 bases, and 6 bases lay outside the gene matches. The CDR3 nucleotides are TGCGCCAGCAGCTTGGCACTAGCGGTTCGTGAGACCCAGTACTTC. Protein product: CASSLALAVRETQYF. Using reference TRBV5-1 and TRBJ2-5 for the parts outside the CDR3, the full variable domain is KAGVTQTPRYLIKTRGQQVTLSCSPISGHRSVSWYQQTPGQGLQFLFEYFSETQRNKGNFPGRFSGRQFSNSRSEMNVSTLELGDSALYLCASSLALAVRETQYFGPGTRLLVL.

The chain couples TRBV3-1 to TRBJ2-5; D is perhaps TRBD2 (6 bases). Trimming took off 1 base at V and 3 bases at J, with 9 bases between the two ends. The CDR3 spans 14 residues. The V gene's germline CDR1 is LGHDT and CDR2 YNNKEL (reference sequence). DNA of the CDR3: TGTGCCAGCAGCCAAGTCCCGGGAGAAGAGACCCAGTACTTC. Amino acids: CASSQVPGEETQYF.

This chain joins TRBV24-1 and TRBJ2-7, with D unclear. Germline V lookup: CDR1 KGHDR, CDR2 SFDVKD. V was cut by 0 bases and J by 1 base, with 3 bases left in between. The CDR3 runs to 13 residues. The CDR3 DNA is TGTGCCACCAGTGATTTGGGATCCTACGAGCAGTACTTC. Amino acid sequence: CATSDLGSYEQYF.

This clonotype has ten or more counts. V usage is TRBV28 and J usage is TRBJ2-7, with a weak D call TRBD1 (6 bases). Germline V CDR1 and CDR2: MDHEN, SYDVKM. V was cut by 3 bases and J by 5 bases, with 14 bases left in between. This CDR3 region has 14 residues. The DNA of the CDR3 is TGTGCCAGCAGTTTCCCAGGGGAGATCAACGAGCAGTACTTC. This gives the protein CASSFPGEINEQYF. Variable domain in full (rest from reference TRBV28 and TRBJ2-7): DVKVTQSSRYLVKRTGEKVFLECVQDMDHENMFWYRQDPGLGLRLIYFSYDVKMKEKGDIPEGYSVSREKKERFSLILESASTNQTSMYLCASSFPGEINEQYFGPGTRLTVT.

The chain couples TRBV18 to TRBJ2-6; either TRBD1 or TRBD2 may supply D (5 bases each). This CDR3 is 17 amino acids long. Germline lookup yields CDR1 KGHSH and CDR2 LQKENI. Trimming stripped 1 base from V and 0 bases from J, with 10 bases between. The CDR3 here is CASSPRGKSSGANVLTF. CDR3 DNA: TGTGCCAGCTCACCACGGGGGAAGAGCTCTGGGGCCAACGTCCTGACTTTC.

This clonotype came up many times. The chain uses TRBV12-5 and TRBJ1-5; D is unclear. The germline V gene has CDR1 LGHNT and CDR2 FRNRAP. The CDR3 sequence is 12 residues long. The V end was cut by 7 bases, the J end by 7 bases, with 11 bases between. CDR3 sequence reads: CASANGYQPQHF. The CDR3 nucleotides read TGTGCTAGTGCAAATGGGTACCAGCCCCAGCATTTT.

This clonotype was found a few times. This rearrangement joins TRBV28 to TRBJ1-2; 9 bases fit TRBD1. With 5 bases clipped from V and 5 bases from J, the junction kept 6 bases outside the gene matches. This CDR3 is 14 amino acids long. From germline, CDR1 is MDHEN and CDR2 SYDVKM. CDR3 in DNA: TGTGCCAGCAGTCCGGACAGGGGTATTTATGGCTACACCTTC. Its translation is CASSPDRGIYGYTF.

The sample holds many counts of this clonotype. The rearrangement links TRBV6-2 or TRBV6-3 to TRBJ2-7; 14 bases align to TRBD2. The CDR3 has 16 amino acids. V lost 6 bases to trimming and J lost 2 bases; unmatched junction nucleotides: 6. Germline CDR1 reads MNHEY; CDR2 reads SVGEGT. The CDR3 region has the DNA TGTGCCAGCAGCTACCCGGGACTAGCGGGAGCCTACGAGCAGTACTTC. This gives the protein CASSYPGLAGAYEQYF.

This clonotype has just one count. This sequence joins TRBV7-9 and TRBJ1-1; D perhaps matches TRBD1 (6 bases). The CDR3 spans 13 residues. From germline, CDR1 is SEHNR and CDR2 FQNEAQ (reference sequence). V was clipped by 4 bases and J by 6 bases, with 12 bases between them. The CDR3 DNA follows: TGTGCCAGCAGCTCATACAGGGTCGCTGAAGCTTTCTTT. Translated, it gives CASSSYRVAEAFF.

A word on this clonotype: Relative to the germline gene, one junction end is altered; a read error may explain this. The rearrangement uses TRBV28 and TRBJ2-7; tentatively, D is TRBD1 (6 bases). This CDR3 region has 14 residues. From germline, CDR1 is MDHEN and CDR2 SYDVKM. The CDR3 region has the DNA TGTGCCAGCAGTTCCGCCGGGACATCCTACGAGCAGCACTTC. The encoded protein is CASSSAGTSYEQHF.

As to this clonotype: This sequence may be a read error, since a much larger clone differs from it by one base. The chain employs TRBV6-1 and TRBJ2-1; TRBD1 matches 8 bases. The J segment lost 10 bases and the V segment lost 5 bases, leaving 10 bases of the junction unmatched. Germline lookup yields CDR1 MNHNS and CDR2 SASEGT. The CDR3 is made up of 14 amino acids. CDR3 DNA sequence: TGTGCCAGCAGTACTTACAGGGGGAACTACGAGCAGTTCTTC. Its protein is CASSTYRGNYEQFF.

This clonotype was counted many times. J is TRBJ1-5 and V is TRBV12-3 or TRBV12-4; the D is unclear. Trimming stripped 4 bases from V and 2 bases from J, with 12 bases between. CDR3 length equals 15 residues. CDR3 residues: CASSWGTGGNQPQHF. CDR3 DNA sequence: TGTGCCAGCAGTTGGGGAACGGGAGGCAATCAGCCCCAGCATTTT.

This clonotype was observed many times. The V gene is TRBV4-1, the J gene TRBJ1-1, with 7 positions matching TRBD1. The CDR3 runs to 16 residues. The V and J ends lost 3 bases and 1 base, in that order; junction bases with no gene match: 8. Per the germline V gene, CDR1 is MGHRA and CDR2 is YSYEKL. The CDR3 DNA follows: TGCGCCAGCAGCCACGGGCAGGGGGGGTCGAACACTGAAGCTTTCTTT. It yields the protein CASSHGQGGSNTEAFF.

There are a few counts of this clonotype. The rearrangement joins TRBV6-1 to TRBJ2-1, with TRBD1 matching over 8 bases. The germline gives CDR1 MNHNS, CDR2 SASEGT. The ends lost 7 bases at V and 2 bases at J; junction bases unmatched: 10. The length of the CDR3 is 16 residues. Here the CDR3 reads CASTPGQGLAYNEQFF. CDR3 sequence (DNA): TGTGCCAGCACTCCTGGACAGGGTTTGGCCTACAATGAGCAGTTCTTC.

V usage is TRBV20-1 and J usage is TRBJ1-5; weak D call: TRBD1 (5 bases). The CDR3 has 19 amino acids. Germline assignment: CDR1 DFQATT and CDR2 SNEGSKA (reference sequence). Trimming pared 1 base from V and 3 bases from J, leaving 25 bases between. CDR3 protein: CSARAYSGGVGEANQPQHF. In DNA, the CDR3 is TGCAGTGCTAGAGCCTATTCGGGGGGGGTCGGCGAGGCCAATCAGCCCCAGCATTTT.

This clonotype was detected ten times or more. This chain uses TRBV5-1 with TRBJ2-7, with 11 bases fitting TRBD2. CDR1 and CDR2 from the germline V gene are SGHRS and YFSETQ. The trim removed 4 bases at V and 3 bases at J, leaving 9 bases unmatched. The CDR3 runs 16 residues. The chain's CDR3 is CASSPGLAEIYYEQYF. The CDR3 DNA follows: TGCGCCAGCAGCCCGGGACTAGCGGAGATCTACTACGAGCAGTACTTC.

This clonotype showed up just once. The V call is TRBV7-9, the J call TRBJ1-4; D remains ambiguous. Trimming stripped 5 bases from V and 7 bases from J, with 14 bases between. This CDR3 spans 14 amino acids. Germline V gene lookup returns CDR1 SEHNR and CDR2 FQNEAQ (reference sequence). CDR3 in amino acids: CASSLGPGSEKLFF. The CDR3, as DNA: TGTGCCAGCAGCCTGGGCCCGGGAAGTGAAAAACTGTTTTTT. Full variable domain (remainder filled in from reference TRBV7-9 and TRBJ1-4): DTGVSQNPRHKITKRGQNVTFRCDPISEHNRLYWYRQTLGQGPEFLTYFQNEAQLEKSRLLSDRFSAERPKGSFSTLEIQRTEQGDSAMYLCASSLGPGSEKLFFGSGTQLSVL.

The table lists this clonotype with many counts. The J gene is TRBJ2-3, the V gene TRBV11-2; the match to TRBD1 covers 9 bases. The CDR3 contains 15 residues. After removal of 2 bases from V and 5 bases from J, the junction contained 5 bases not matched to a gene. Germline values: CDR1 SGHAT, CDR2 FQNNGV. The CDR3 region has the DNA TGTGCCAGCAGCTTATCGGGACAGGGTCGAGATACGCAGTATTTT. This translates into CASSLSGQGRDTQYF.

With respect to this clonotype: An end of the junction does not agree with germline; a read error may underlie this. The CDR3 protein is CASSEAGATGGHF. As DNA, the CDR3 is TGTGCCAGCAGTGAAGCGGGGGCGACAGGGGGCCACTTC. The chain couples TRBV2 to TRBJ2-5, with TRBD1 matching over 10 bases. This CDR3 is built from 13 residues. Germline V gene data show CDR1 as SNHLY and CDR2 as FYNNEI. The full variable domain, its missing parts supplied by reference TRBV2 and TRBJ2-5, is EPEVTQTPSHQVTQMGQEVILRCVPISNHLYFYWYRQILGQKVEFLVSFYNNEISEKSEIFDDQFSVERPDGSNFTLKIRSTKLEDSAMYFCASSEAGATGGHFGPGTRLLVL.

This clonotype occurred many times. The chain recombines TRBV6-1 with TRBJ2-7; 7 positions match TRBD1. This CDR3 region has 15 residues. V was pared by 6 bases and J by 3 bases, with 11 bases of the junction left unmatched. Germline lookup yields CDR1 MNHNS and CDR2 SASEGT. The CDR3 DNA reads TGTGCCAGCAGACCCGACGACAGGGCGCTCTACGAGCAGTACTTC. Encoded protein: CASRPDDRALYEQYF.

There are a few counts of this clonotype. The V gene is TRBV12-3 or TRBV12-4, the J gene TRBJ2-1; 7 bases fit TRBD2. The CDR3 length is 15 residues. V lost 8 bases to trimming and J lost 7 bases; unmatched junction nucleotides: 14. The CDR3: CASVPGEGGPNEQFF. The CDR3, as DNA: TGTGCCAGCGTCCCGGGAGAGGGAGGGCCTAATGAGCAGTTCTTC.

Ten or more counts support this clonotype. This chain connects TRBV18 to TRBJ1-4, with unresolved D. This CDR3 comprises 15 residues. Germline CDR1 reads KGHSH; CDR2 reads LQKENI. V was cut by 2 bases and J by 8 bases, with 15 bases left in between. In nucleotides, the CDR3 is TGTGCCAGCTCACCAGCAGGCCATGCCCCAGAAAAACTGTTTTTT. This encodes CASSPAGHAPEKLFF.

In this sample, this clonotype turned up many times. The chain carries TRBV5-1 and TRBJ2-2, with 7 bases that match TRBD2. The CDR3 is 16 amino acids. J gave up 5 bases and V 0 bases, and 7 bases lay outside the gene matches. CDR1 and CDR2 from the germline V gene are SGHRS and YFSETQ. DNA for the CDR3: TGCGCCAGCAGCTTGGTCGCGGGAGCGGTAACCGGGGAGCTGTTTTTT. The encoded protein is CASSLVAGAVTGELFF.

This clonotype was seen only a few times. The rearrangement links TRBV7-9 to TRBJ1-4; 8 bases fit TRBD1. The CDR3 is 14 amino acids. V dropped 5 bases and J dropped 5; count of bases not matched to a gene: 4. The V gene's germline CDR1 is SEHNR and CDR2 FQNEAQ (reference sequence). CDR3 sequence (DNA): TGTGCCAGCAGCAGGACAGGGACGAATGAAAAACTGTTTTTT. Amino acids: CASSRTGTNEKLFF. Drawing the rest from reference TRBV7-9 and TRBJ1-4, the complete variable domain is DTGVSQNPRHKITKRGQNVTFRCDPISEHNRLYWYRQTLGQGPEFLTYFQNEAQLEKSRLLSDRFSAERPKGSFSTLEIQRTEQGDSAMYLCASSRTGTNEKLFFGSGTQLSVL.